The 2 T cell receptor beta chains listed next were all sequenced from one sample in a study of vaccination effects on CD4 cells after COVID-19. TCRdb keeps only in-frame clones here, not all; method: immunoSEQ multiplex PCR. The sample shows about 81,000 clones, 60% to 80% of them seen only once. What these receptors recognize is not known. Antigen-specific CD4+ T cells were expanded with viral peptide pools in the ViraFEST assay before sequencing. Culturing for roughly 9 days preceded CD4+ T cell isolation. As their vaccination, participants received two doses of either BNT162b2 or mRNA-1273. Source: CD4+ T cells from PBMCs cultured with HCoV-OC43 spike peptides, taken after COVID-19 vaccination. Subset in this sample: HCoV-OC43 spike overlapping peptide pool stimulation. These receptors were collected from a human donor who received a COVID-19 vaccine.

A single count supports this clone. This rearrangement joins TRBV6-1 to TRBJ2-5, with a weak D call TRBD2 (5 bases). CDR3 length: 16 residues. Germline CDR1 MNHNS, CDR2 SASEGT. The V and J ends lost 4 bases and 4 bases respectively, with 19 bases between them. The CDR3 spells CASSVPRRGSTETQYF. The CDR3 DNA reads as TGTGCCAGCAGTGTACCCAGAAGAGGGAGCACAGAGACCCAGTACTTC.

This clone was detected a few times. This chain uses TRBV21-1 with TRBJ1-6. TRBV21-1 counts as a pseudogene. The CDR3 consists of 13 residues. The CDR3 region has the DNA TGTGCCAGCAATCTTTACTATAATTCACCCCTCCACTTT. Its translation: CASNLYYNSPLHF.